A single sample is the source of the 11 T cell receptor beta chains below, sequenced in a study of control samples from healthy donors and cancer patients. Assay: immunoSEQ multiplex PCR; the TCRdb copy retains only in-frame clones and omits some. Here the sample spans roughly 69,000 clones, around 87% being singletons. The specimen was PBMCs. The receptors were gathered from a woman in her forties or fifties with head and neck cancer.

A few counts support this clone. The V and J genes are TRBV5-6 and TRBJ2-5; possible D gene TRBD1, 6 bases. The V end lost 5 bases, the J end lost 7 bases, and 12 bases lay between the germline ends. The length of the CDR3 is 12 residues. Germline CDR1 reads SGHDT; CDR2 reads YYEEEE. The CDR3: CASRELGGTQYF. The CDR3 DNA follows: TGTGCCAGCAGGGAACTAGGGGGGACCCAGTACTTC. Drawing the rest from reference TRBV5-6 and TRBJ2-5, the complete variable domain is DAGVTQSPTHLIKTRGQQVTLRCSPKSGHDTVSWYQQALGQGPQFIFQYYEEEERQRGNFPDRFSGHQFPNYSSELNVNALLLGDSALYLCASRELGGTQYFGPGTRLLVL.

On this clone: This same CDR3 is encoded by further DNA sequences in the sample. The genes are TRBV6-5 and TRBJ1-3; D not resolved. V dropped 0 bases and J dropped 0 bases, with 9 bases sitting between them. CDR3 length: 16 residues. Germline loops: CDR1 MNHEY, CDR2 SVGAGI. CDR3: CASSYSRPSSGNTIYF. Written as DNA, the CDR3 is TGTGCCAGCAGTTACTCTAGACCGAGCTCTGGAAACACCATATATTTT.

The V gene is TRBV29-1, the J gene TRBJ2-1; 11 bases align to TRBD2. Germline trimming cut 1 base from V and 13 bases from J; bases unmatched to any gene: 9. The V gene's germline CDR1 is SQVTM and CDR2 ANQGSEA. This CDR3 comprises 14 residues. The CDR3 DNA reads as TGCAGCGTTGAAGTTCCGGGACTAGCGGCAAGACAGTTCTTC. As protein: CSVEVPGLAARQFF.

This chain uses TRBV7-9 with TRBJ2-7; TRBD2 matches at 7 bases. V was pared by 8 bases and J by 0 bases, with 4 bases of the junction left unmatched. The CDR3 contains 13 residues. CDR1 is SEHNR, CDR2 FQNEAQ, per germline (reference sequence). CDR3 residues: CASDRGVSYEQYF. The CDR3 DNA follows: TGTGCCAGCGATCGGGGGGTCTCCTACGAGCAGTACTTC.

The chain has TRBV4-2 and TRBJ1-4; D may be TRBD1 (5 bases). The V end was cut by 0 bases, the J end by 6 bases, with 5 bases between. CDR3 length equals 13 residues. Germline assignment: CDR1 LGHNA and CDR2 YNFKEQ. CDR3 bases: TGTGCCAGCAGCCAAGAGGGACATGAAAAACTGTTTTTT. It yields the protein CASSQEGHEKLFF.

As regards this clone: The junction shows a germline mismatch at one end, possibly a read error. The chain links TRBV15 to TRBJ1-6; 9 positions agree with TRBD1. CDR1 is LNHNV, CDR2 YYDKDF, per germline (reference sequence). The CDR3 loop spans 15 amino acids. CDR3 bases: TGTGCCACCAGCGGAGACAGGGGGGTCGGATCACCCCTCCACTTT. This sequence encodes CATSGDRGVGSPLHF. Variable domain in full (rest from reference TRBV15 and TRBJ1-6): DAMVIQNPRYQVTQFGKPVTLSCSQTLNHNVMYWYQQKSSQAPKLLFHYYDKDFNNEADTPDNFQSRRPNTSFCFLDIRSPGLGDTAMYLCATSGDRGVGSPLHFGNGTRLTVT.

This chain uses TRBV18 with TRBJ1-5; no definite D call. The CDR3 extends over 16 amino acids. Trimming shortened V by 2 bases and J by 0 bases, and 11 bases separated the two germline ends. Germline CDR1 KGHSH, CDR2 LQKENI. CDR3 region: CASSPADPYSNQPQHF. In DNA, the CDR3 is TGTGCCAGCTCACCAGCGGATCCCTATAGCAATCAGCCCCAGCATTTT. Full variable domain (remainder filled in from reference TRBV18 and TRBJ1-5): NAGVMQNPRHLVRRRGQEARLRCSPMKGHSHVYWYRQLPEEGLKFMVYLQKENIIDESGMPKERFSAEFPKEGPSILRIQQVVRGDSAAYFCASSPADPYSNQPQHFGDGTRLSIL.

The chain carries TRBV7-6 and TRBJ2-7; 7 nucleotides match TRBD1. V shed 4 bases and J 2 bases; nucleotides not matched to a gene: 11. The germline V gene encodes CDR1 SGHVS and CDR2 FNYEAQ. The CDR3 extends over 16 amino acids. The CDR3 DNA sequence: TGTGCCAGCAGCTCCCTGTCGGGACAGTCCGCCTACGAGCAGTACTTC. Protein product: CASSSLSGQSAYEQYF. The full variable domain, its missing parts supplied by reference TRBV7-6 and TRBJ2-7, is GAGVSQSPRYKVTKRGQDVALRCDPISGHVSLYWYRQALGQGPEFLTYFNYEAQQDKSGLPNDRFSAERPEGSISTLTIQRTEQRDSAMYRCASSSLSGQSAYEQYFGPGTRLTVT.

This clone occurred a few times. V and J are TRBV6-6 and TRBJ2-2; 12 bases fit TRBD1. Germline V lookup: CDR1 MNHNY, CDR2 SVGAGI (reference sequence). V lost 6 bases to trimming and J lost 6 bases; unmatched junction nucleotides: 20. This CDR3 spans 20 amino acids. The chain's CDR3 is CASSRGTGGSSERSAGELFF. The DNA of the CDR3 is TGTGCCAGCAGCAGGGGGACAGGGGGCTCGTCTGAGCGGAGCGCCGGGGAGCTGTTTTTT.

This clone was detected a few times. This chain connects TRBV30 to TRBJ1-6; D is possibly TRBD1 (6 bases). CDR1 and CDR2 (germline): GTSNPN, SVGIG (reference sequence). V was pared by 2 bases and J by 8 bases, with 10 bases between. This CDR3 comprises 13 residues. CDR3 amino acids: CAWSRTEDSPLHF. The CDR3 DNA follows: TGTGCCTGGAGTAGGACAGAAGATTCACCCCTCCACTTT.

This chain joins TRBV4-3 and TRBJ1-1; no clear D gene. V was cut by 4 bases and J by 0 bases, with 12 bases left in between. Germline CDR1 LGHNA, CDR2 YSLEER. The CDR3 consists of 15 residues. The CDR3 DNA reads as TGCGCCAGCAGCCCAACGCCATCCATGAACACTGAAGCTTTCTTT. This translates into CASSPTPSMNTEAFF.